Sequencing of this T cell receptor (beta chain) was carried out in a study of shared clonotypes between healthy human individuals. Broader study findings: Generally, estimated richness proved larger in naive subsets than it did in memory subsets.

Of note for this clone: The antigen remains unidentified.

Looked up from germline, CDR1 is MNHEY and CDR2 is SMNVEV (reference sequence). The germline V and J ends were trimmed by 8 bases and 7 bases, with 17 bases remaining between them. The CDR3 extends over 13 amino acids. Sorted-subset replicate PCR reactions contained 150 to 200 ng DNA, corresponding to some 29,000 T cell genomes. TCRdb's copy holds only in-frame clones and misses some; the assay was immunoSEQ multiplex PCR. The sample yields around 1.9 million clones, 80% to 95% seen once. Naive CD8 cells were CD45RO-negative, positively selected for CCR7, excluding terminally differentiated effector memory CD45RA+ cells.

Sequenced sample: naive CD8+ T cells from PBMCs. The chain recombines TRBV27 with TRBJ1-2, with D tentatively TRBD1 (5 bases). The sequence was collected from a man between 18 and 35 years old in good health. Some clones in this sample may be carry-over from other donors' samples. CDR3 sequence: CASAPGGTRGYTF. CDR3 sequence (DNA): TGTGCCAGCGCCCCTGGAGGGACCCGTGGCTACACCTTC.